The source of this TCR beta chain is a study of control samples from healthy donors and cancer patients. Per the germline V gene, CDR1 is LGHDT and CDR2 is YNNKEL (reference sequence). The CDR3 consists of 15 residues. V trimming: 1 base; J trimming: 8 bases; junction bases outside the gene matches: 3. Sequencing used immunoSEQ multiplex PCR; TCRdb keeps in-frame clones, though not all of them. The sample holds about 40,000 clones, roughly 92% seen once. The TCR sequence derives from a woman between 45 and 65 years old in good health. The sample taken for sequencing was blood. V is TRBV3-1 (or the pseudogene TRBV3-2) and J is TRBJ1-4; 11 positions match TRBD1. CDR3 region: CASSQGGQGGEKLFF. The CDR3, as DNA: TGTGCCAGCAGCCAAGGGGGACAGGGGGGCGAAAAACTGTTTTTT.